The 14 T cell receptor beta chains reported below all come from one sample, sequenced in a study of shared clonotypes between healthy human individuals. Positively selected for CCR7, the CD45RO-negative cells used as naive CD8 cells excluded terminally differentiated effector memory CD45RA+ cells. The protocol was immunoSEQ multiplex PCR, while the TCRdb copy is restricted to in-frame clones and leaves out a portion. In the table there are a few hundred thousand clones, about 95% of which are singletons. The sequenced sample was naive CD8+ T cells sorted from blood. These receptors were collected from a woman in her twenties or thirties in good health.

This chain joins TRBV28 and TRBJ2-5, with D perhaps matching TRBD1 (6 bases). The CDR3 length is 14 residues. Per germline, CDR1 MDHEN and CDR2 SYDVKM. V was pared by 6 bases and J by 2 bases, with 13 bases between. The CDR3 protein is CASSPSGQQETQYF. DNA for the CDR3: TGTGCCAGCAGCCCCTCGGGACAACAAGAGACCCAGTACTTC.

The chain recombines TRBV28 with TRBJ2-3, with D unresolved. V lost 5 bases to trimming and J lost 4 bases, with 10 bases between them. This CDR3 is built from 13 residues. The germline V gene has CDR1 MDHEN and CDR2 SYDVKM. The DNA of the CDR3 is TGTGCCAGCAGTGTGAGGTTGGCAGATACGCAGTATTTT. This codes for CASSVRLADTQYF.

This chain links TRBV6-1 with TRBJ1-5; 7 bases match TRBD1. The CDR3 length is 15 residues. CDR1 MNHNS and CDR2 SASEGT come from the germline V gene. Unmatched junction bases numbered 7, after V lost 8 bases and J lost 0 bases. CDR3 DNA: TGTGCCAGCTGGACAGGCGCTTATAGCAATCAGCCCCAGCATTTT. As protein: CASWTGAYSNQPQHF.

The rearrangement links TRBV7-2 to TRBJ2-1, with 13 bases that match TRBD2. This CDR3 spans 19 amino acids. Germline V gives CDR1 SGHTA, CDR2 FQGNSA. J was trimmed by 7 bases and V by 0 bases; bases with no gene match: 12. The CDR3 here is CASSLAGIQRLAGGNEQFF. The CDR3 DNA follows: TGTGCCAGCAGCTTAGCGGGTATTCAGAGACTAGCGGGAGGAAATGAGCAGTTCTTC.

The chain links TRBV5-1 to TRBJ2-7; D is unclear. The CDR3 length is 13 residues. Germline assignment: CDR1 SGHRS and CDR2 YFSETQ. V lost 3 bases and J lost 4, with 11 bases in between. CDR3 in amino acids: CASSSPDLYEQYF. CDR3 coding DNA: TGCGCCAGCAGCTCGCCGGACCTATACGAGCAGTACTTC.

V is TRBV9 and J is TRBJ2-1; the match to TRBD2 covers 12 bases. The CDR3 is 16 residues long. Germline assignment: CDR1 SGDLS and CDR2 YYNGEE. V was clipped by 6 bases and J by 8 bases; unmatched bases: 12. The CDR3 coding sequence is TGTGCCAGCACTCGTACTGGGCTAGCGGGAGGGGATGAGCAGTTCTTC. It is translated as CASTRTGLAGGDEQFF.

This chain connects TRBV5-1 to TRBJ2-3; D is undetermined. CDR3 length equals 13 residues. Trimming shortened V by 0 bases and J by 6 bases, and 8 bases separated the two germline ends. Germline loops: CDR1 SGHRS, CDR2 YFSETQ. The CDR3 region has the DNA TGCGCCAGCAGCTTGGAAGGGTGGGATACGCAGTATTTT. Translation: CASSLEGWDTQYF.

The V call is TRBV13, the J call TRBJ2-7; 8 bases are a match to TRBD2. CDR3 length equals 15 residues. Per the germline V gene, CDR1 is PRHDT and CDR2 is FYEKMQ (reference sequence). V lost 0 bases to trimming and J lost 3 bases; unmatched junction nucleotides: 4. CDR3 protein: CASSLGLAAHYEQYF. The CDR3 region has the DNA TGTGCCAGCAGCTTAGGACTAGCGGCCCACTACGAGCAGTACTTC.

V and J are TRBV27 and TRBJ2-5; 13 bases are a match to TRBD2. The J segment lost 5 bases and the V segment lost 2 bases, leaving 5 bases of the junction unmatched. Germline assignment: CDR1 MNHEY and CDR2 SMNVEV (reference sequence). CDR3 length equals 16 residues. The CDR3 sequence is CASSLGLAGDRETQYF. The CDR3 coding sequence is TGTGCCAGCAGTTTAGGACTAGCGGGAGATCGGGAGACCCAGTACTTC.

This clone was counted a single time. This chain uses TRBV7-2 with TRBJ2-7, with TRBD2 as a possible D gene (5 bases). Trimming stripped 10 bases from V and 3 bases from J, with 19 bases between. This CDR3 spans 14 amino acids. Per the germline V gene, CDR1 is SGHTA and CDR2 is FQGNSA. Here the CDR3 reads CAILPGPGNYEQYF. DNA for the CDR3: TGTGCCATTCTCCCCGGGCCGGGAAACTACGAGCAGTACTTC.

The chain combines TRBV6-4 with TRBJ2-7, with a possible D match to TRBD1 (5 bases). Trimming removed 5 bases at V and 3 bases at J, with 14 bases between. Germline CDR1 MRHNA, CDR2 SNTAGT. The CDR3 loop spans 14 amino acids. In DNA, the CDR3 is TGTGCCAGCAGTCCCTCGGCAGGGAACTACGAGCAGTACTTC. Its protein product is CASSPSAGNYEQYF.

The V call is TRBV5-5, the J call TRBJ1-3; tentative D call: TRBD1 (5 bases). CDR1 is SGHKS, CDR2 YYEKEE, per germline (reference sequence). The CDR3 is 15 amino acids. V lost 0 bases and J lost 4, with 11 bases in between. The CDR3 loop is CASSLVKGLGNTIYF. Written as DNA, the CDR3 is TGTGCCAGCAGCTTGGTTAAGGGGCTCGGAAACACCATATATTTT.

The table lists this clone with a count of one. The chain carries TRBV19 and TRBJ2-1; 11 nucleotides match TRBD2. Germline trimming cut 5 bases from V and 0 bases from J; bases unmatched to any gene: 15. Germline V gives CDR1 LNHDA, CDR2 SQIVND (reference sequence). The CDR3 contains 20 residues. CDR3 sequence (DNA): TGTGCCAGTAGTGCTTTACCGGGACTAGCGGAGAAACTCTCCTACAATGAGCAGTTCTTC. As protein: CASSALPGLAEKLSYNEQFF.

CDR3 region: CASSYLGDEQYF. In DNA form, the CDR3 reads TGTGCCAGCAGTTACTTGGGAGACGAGCAGTACTTC. The gene calls are TRBV6-5 and TRBJ2-7; possibly TRBD2 for D (5 bases). Trimming took off 1 base at V and 5 bases at J, with 6 bases between the two ends. There are 12 residues in the CDR3. From germline, CDR1 is MNHEY and CDR2 SVGAGI.